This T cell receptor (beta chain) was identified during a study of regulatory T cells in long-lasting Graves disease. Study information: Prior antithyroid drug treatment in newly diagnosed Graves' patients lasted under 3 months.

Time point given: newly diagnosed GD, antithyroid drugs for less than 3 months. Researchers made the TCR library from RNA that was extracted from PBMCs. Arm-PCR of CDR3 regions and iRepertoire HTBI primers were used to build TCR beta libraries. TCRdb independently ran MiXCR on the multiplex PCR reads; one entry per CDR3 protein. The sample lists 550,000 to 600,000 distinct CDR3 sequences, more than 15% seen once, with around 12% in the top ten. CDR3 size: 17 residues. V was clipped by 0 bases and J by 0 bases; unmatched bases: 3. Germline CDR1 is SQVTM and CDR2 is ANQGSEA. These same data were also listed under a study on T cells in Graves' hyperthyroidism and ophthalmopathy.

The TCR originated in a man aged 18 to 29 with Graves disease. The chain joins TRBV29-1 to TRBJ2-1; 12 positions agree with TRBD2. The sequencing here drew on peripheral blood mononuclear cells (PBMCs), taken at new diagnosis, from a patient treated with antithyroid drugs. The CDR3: CSVEELTSGSSYNEQFF. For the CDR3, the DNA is TGCAGCGTTGAAGAACTGACTAGCGGGAGCTCCTACAATGAGCAGTTCTTC.